Below are 31 T cell receptor delta chains sequenced from a single sample in a study of γδ T cells in repeated Plasmodium falciparum infection. Gammadelta T cells were flow-sorted from PBMC into Vgamma9/Vdelta2+ and Vdelta2-negative populations for bulk analysis. TCRdb re-called the multiplex PCR reads with CATT. The sample has 70,000 to 95,000 delta-chain clones, under 1.5% seen once. Sequencing was done on a sample of gamma-delta T cells from blood. The source of these receptors is a pool of human donors (malaria-infected and uninfected, not separated).

This clone was seen a few times. The protein held in TCRdb is that of a much larger clone and does not match this DNA's translation at residue 5, likely because of a read error; the protein shown is translated from the DNA. The rearrangement links TRAV38-2/DV8 to TRDJ1; D possibly corresponds to TRDD2 (9 bases). No J gene was available from TCRdb, and it was assigned here by a germline match of the DNA. The germline V gene encodes CDR1 TSESDYY and CDR2 QEAYKQQN. CDR3 length: 18 amino acids. V was trimmed by 8 bases and J by 2 bases, leaving 28 bases between them. CDR3 nucleotides: TGTGCTTACTCCTTGACCTTCCTACATTACTGGGGGACCGATAAACTCATCTTT. Translating it yields CAYSLTFLHYWGTDKLIF.

This clone occurred a few times. Translating this DNA gives a protein that differs at residue 7 from the TCRdb one, which belongs to a much larger clone; a read error is likely, and the protein shown is this translation. The gene calls are TRDV2 and TRDJ1, with TRDD3 identical over 10 bases. The J gene, not given by TCRdb, was assigned here from a germline match of the nucleotide sequence. There are 17 residues in the CDR3. Germline CDR1 GEAIGNYY, CDR2 EKD. Trimming at V came to 3 bases and at J to 3 bases, leaving 12 bases not matched to a gene. The CDR3 DNA reads as TGTGCCTGTGACTTGTATGTTGGGGGATACACCCCCGATAAACTCATCTTT. Protein sequence: CACDLYVGGYTPDKLIF.

This clone turned up a few times. This DNA's translation and the protein TCRdb lists, from a much larger clone, do not match at residue 15, likely due to a read error; the protein shown is translated from the DNA. V and J are TRDV2 and TRDJ2; tentative D call: TRDD3 (6 bases). Germline V gives CDR1 GEAIGNYY, CDR2 EKD. The CDR3 is 17 amino acids. In nucleotides, the CDR3 is TGTGCCTGTGACACCGTACTGGGAACGAACCTGACAGCACAACGCTTCTTT. It yields the protein CACDTVLGTNLTAQRFF.

This clone has only a few counts. TCRdb records a much larger clone's protein for this DNA, with a difference at residue 13 that likely arises from a read error; the protein given is the translation of the DNA. The rearrangement uses TRDV1 and TRDJ1; 12 bases map to TRDD3. TCRdb supplies no J gene; here it was assigned by aligning the nucleotide sequence to germline. CDR1 TSWWSYY and CDR2 QGS come from the germline V gene. The CDR3 is 19 amino acids. V was clipped by 5 bases and J by 1 base; unmatched bases: 14. The CDR3 region is CALGIRGYWGIQSTDKLIF. CDR3 in DNA: TGTGCTCTTGGGATAAGGGGCTACTGGGGGATACAATCCACCGATAAACTCATCTTT.

This clone was observed many times. The CDR3 DNA sequence: TGTGCTCTTGGGGAGTCTAAACCTTCCTACGTCCTACTGGGGGATACGAGCGATAAACTCATCTTT. Translation gives CALGESKPSYVLLGDTSDKLIF. The chain couples TRDV1 to TRDJ1, with 13 nucleotides matching TRDD3. There are 22 residues in the CDR3. The germline gives CDR1 TSWWSYY, CDR2 QGS. The V gene end was trimmed by 3 bases and the J gene end by 4 bases; junction bases not matched to a gene: 23.

Many counts were recorded for this clone. The protein in TCRdb stems from a much larger clone and differs at residue 10 from this DNA's translation, likely a read error; here the protein is translated from the DNA. The rearrangement links TRDV1 to TRDJ1; 8 bases agree with TRDD3. Since TCRdb gives no J gene, matching the DNA to germline was used here to assign it. The CDR3 sequence is 19 residues long. Per the germline V gene, CDR1 is TSWWSYY and CDR2 is QGS. The ends lost 3 bases at V and 0 bases at J; junction bases unmatched: 15. The chain's CDR3 is CALGDLYHYCGGYTDKLIF. As DNA, the CDR3 is TGTGCTCTTGGGGACCTCTACCACTACTGTGGGGGATACACCGATAAACTCATCTTT.

Details on this clone: The protein held in TCRdb is that of a much larger clone and does not match this DNA's translation at residue 7, likely because of a read error; the protein shown is translated from the DNA. This chain uses TRDV2 with TRDJ1; 7 bases align to TRDD3. Matching the DNA to germline supplied the J gene, which TCRdb does not give. The CDR3 totals 16 residues. Trimming at V came to 2 bases and at J to 8 bases, leaving 16 bases not matched to a gene. The germline CDR1 and CDR2 sequences are GEAIGNYY and EKD. CDR3 in DNA: TGTGCCTGTGACAATCTGAGGGATACCCACACCCTAAAACTCATCTTT. Protein product: CACDNLRDTHTLKLIF.

This clone showed up many times. This DNA's translation differs at residue 15 from TCRdb's protein, which comes from a much larger clone; a read error is likely, and the protein shown is translated from the DNA. The chain joins TRDV2 to TRDJ1, with 11 bases fitting TRDD3. The CDR3 is 23 residues long. V was pared by 0 bases and J by 7 bases, with 30 bases of the junction left unmatched. The germline CDR1 and CDR2 sequences are GEAIGNYY and EKD. The CDR3 bases are TGTGCCTGTGACACCGCCCCGGCACGTGGAGTGGGGGATACGGCCTACCTACCTGGTAAACTCATCTTT. Protein sequence: CACDTAPARGVGDTAYLPGKLIF.

Note on this clone: A far larger clone differs by one base, so this is likely a read error. At the DNA level, this CDR3 is encoded by other sequences in the same sample as well. This sequence joins TRDV1 and TRDJ1; 7 nucleotides match TRDD3. Trimming cost V 0 bases and J 3 bases; bases outside gene matches: 31. The CDR3 consists of 24 residues. Germline CDR1 TSWWSYY, CDR2 QGS. In DNA, the CDR3 is TGTGCTCTTGGGGAACTTATTCTATCCTCCCTCCAAAGGTCCGGGGGGATCAACTCCGATAAACTCATCTTT. As protein: CALGELILSSLQRSGGINSDKLIF.

In its sample, this clone was seen a few times. The junction differs from germline at one of its ends, possibly a read error. The sample holds other DNA sequences that translate to the same CDR3. The chain uses TRDV1 and TRDJ1, with 7 bases aligning to TRDD3. CDR1 and CDR2 from the germline V gene are TSWWSYY and QGS. The CDR3 covers 16 residues. The CDR3 reads CALVDPYWGYTDKLIF. In DNA, the CDR3 is TGTGCCCTTGTGGACCCATACTGGGGCTACACCGATAAGCTCATCTTC.

This clone was detected only a few times. TCRdb lists the protein of a much larger clone for this DNA, which differs at residue 7, so this is likely a read error; the protein given here is translated from the DNA itself. The rearrangement links TRDV3 to TRDJ1; perhaps TRDD3 as D (5 bases). TCRdb lists no J gene, so it was determined here by aligning the DNA to germline. Germline V gene lookup returns CDR1 TVYSNPD and CDR2 GDNSRS (reference sequence). V was shortened by 0 bases and J by 1 base, with 39 bases between the two germline ends. CDR3 length: 23 amino acids. CDR3 region: CAFSNPDPPHGAPLSTGTDKLIF. The DNA for the CDR3 is TGTGCCTTTAGCAATCCTGATCCTCCTCATGGAGCACCCCTCAGTACTGGCACCGATAAACTCATCTTT.

This clone showed up just a few times. The protein in TCRdb stems from a much larger clone and differs at residue 9 from this DNA's translation, likely a read error; here the protein is translated from the DNA. This rearrangement joins TRDV1 to TRDJ1, with TRDD3 matching 10 bases. The J gene, not given by TCRdb, was assigned here from a germline match of the nucleotide sequence. The germline CDR1 and CDR2 sequences are TSWWSYY and QGS. The V segment lost 0 bases and the J segment 8 bases; nucleotides outside the gene matches: 27. The CDR3 is made up of 22 amino acids. DNA of the CDR3: TGTGCTCTTGGGGAACTAAGGCCCTGCGGGGGGATACGGAACCACGCCCTCGAAAAACTCATCTTT. Its translation is CALGELRPCGGIRNHALEKLIF.

In its sample, this clone was seen a few times. A far more abundant clone sits one base away, making this likely a read error. Other nucleotide sequences from this sample produce the same CDR3. V is TRDV1 and J is TRDJ1; 8 bases are a match to TRDD3. Matching the DNA to germline supplied the J gene, which TCRdb does not give. In germline, CDR1 is TSWWSYY, CDR2 QGS. The CDR3 has 14 amino acids. This CDR3 is CALGIRPPGSKLIF. CDR3 coding DNA: TGTGCACTTGGGATACGCCCCCCCGGCTCCAAACTCATCTTT.

This clone occurred a few times. A read error likely explains why the TCRdb protein, taken from a much larger clone, differs from this DNA's translation at residues 5 and 9; the protein shown is translated from the DNA. The CDR3 bases are TGTGCCTGTGACCAGATACTGGGGATGCGCTCCTGGGACACCCGACAGATGTTTTTC. Translating it yields CACDQILGMRSWDTRQMFF. The chain combines TRDV2 with TRDJ3, with TRDD3 matching over 7 bases. The J gene, left out of TCRdb, was set here by checking the DNA against germline. Germline loops: CDR1 GEAIGNYY, CDR2 EKD. V gave up 3 bases and J gave up 0 bases; unmatched junction bases: 10. This CDR3 is built from 19 residues.

This clone was seen repeatedly, ten times or more. The chain couples TRDV3 to TRDJ1, with 7 positions matching TRDD3. The germline V gene has CDR1 TVYSNPD and CDR2 GDNSRS (reference sequence). J gave up 6 bases and V 1 base, and 5 bases lay outside the gene matches. This CDR3 is 12 amino acids long. CDR3 in DNA: TGTGCCTTTAAGTTGGGGGAATATAAACTCATCTTT. Its translation is CAFKLGEYKLIF.

In the case of this clone: A far larger clone differs by one base, so this is likely a read error. The chain combines TRDV1 with TRDJ1; TRDD3 matches at 7 bases. The J gene, missing from TCRdb, was assigned here through DNA to germline matching. The V and J ends lost 1 base and 2 bases, in that order; junction bases with no gene match: 19. CDR1 and CDR2 (germline): TSWWSYY, QGS. The CDR3 contains 20 residues. The CDR3 loop reads CALGEPFLLTGGLWTDKLIF. In DNA, the CDR3 is TGTGCTCTTGGGGAACCCTTCTTGTTAACCGGGGGATTATGGACCGATAAACTCATCTTT.

Comments on this clone: The protein that TCRdb holds for this DNA derives from a much larger clone and differs from the translated DNA at residue 10, which likely indicates a read error; the protein shown here is translated from the DNA. The rearrangement uses TRDV2 and TRDJ3; 11 bases are shared with TRDD3. Matching the DNA to germline supplied the J gene, which TCRdb does not give. The CDR3 is 18 amino acids. The ends lost 2 bases at V and 2 bases at J; junction bases unmatched: 4. The germline gives CDR1 GEAIGNYY, CDR2 EKD. The CDR3 protein is CACDILGDSPWDTRQMFF. Here the CDR3 DNA reads TGTGCCTGTGACATACTGGGGGATAGCCCCTGGGACACCCGACAGATGTTTTTC.

This clone was detected only a few times. Within the sample, other DNA sequences also encode this same CDR3. This sequence joins TRDV1 and TRDJ1; 7 nucleotides align to TRDD3. TCRdb does not report a J gene; here it was assigned by matching the DNA to germline references. Germline CDR1 reads TSWWSYY; CDR2 reads QGS. Trimming cost V 0 bases and J 6 bases; bases outside gene matches: 16. This CDR3 region has 18 residues. CDR3 region: CALGELYPPLTGDNKLIF. The CDR3 DNA is TGTGCTCTTGGGGAACTTTATCCGCCGCTTACTGGGGACAATAAACTCATCTTT.

About this clone itself: It differs at one base from a far larger clone, so likely a read error. The sample carries other DNA sequences with the same CDR3. TRDV3 is the V gene, and the J gene was not called. This CDR3 is 16 amino acids long. Germline-derived CDR1 and CDR2 are TVYSNPD and GDNSRS (reference sequence). The CDR3 loop reads CAFSGSLKLYTDKLIF. CDR3 coding DNA: TGTGCCTTTAGTGGTTCCCTTAAGCTGTACACCGATAAACTCATCTTC.

On this clone: A far larger clone is only one base removed, so a read error is likely. Other DNA sequences from this sample encode an identical CDR3 as well. This chain joins TRDV2 and TRDJ1; 7 bases are a match to TRDD3. The J gene, missing from TCRdb, was assigned here through DNA to germline matching. The CDR3 sequence is 20 residues long. Germline lookup yields CDR1 GEAIGNYY and CDR2 EKD. The DNA of the CDR3 is TGTGCCTGTGCCACCGTCGCTTTACTGGGGTCCCATCCCCACACCGATAAACTCATCTTT. This translates into CACATVALLGSHPHTDKLIF.

This clone occurred a few times. The protein given by TCRdb reflects a much larger clone and differs at residue 12 from this DNA's translation, likely from a read error; the protein shown is the DNA's translation. The chain couples TRDV1 to TRDJ1; the match to TRDD3 covers 7 bases. This CDR3 spans 17 amino acids. V lost 5 bases, J lost 3 bases, and 15 bases stayed unmatched. Germline values: CDR1 TSWWSYY, CDR2 QGS. CDR3 DNA: TGTGCTCTTGGGCCTGCCTGGAAGGATACGTACGCCGATAAACTCATCTTT. This sequence encodes CALGPAWKDTYADKLIF.

In regard to this clone: The protein that TCRdb holds for this DNA derives from a much larger clone and differs from the translated DNA at residue 7, which likely indicates a read error; the protein shown here is translated from the DNA. V gene TRDV1 combines with J gene TRDJ1; 11 positions match TRDD3. The J gene is not listed in TCRdb, so it was assigned here from a DNA match to germline. With 2 bases clipped from V and 10 bases from J, the junction kept 27 bases outside the gene matches. The CDR3 runs 21 residues. Germline CDR1 is TSWWSYY and CDR2 is QGS. CDR3: CALGEFLYNHVGDTRIGGLIF. The CDR3 bases are TGTGCTCTTGGGGAATTTCTCTATAATCACGTGGGGGATACGCGTATCGGGGGACTCATCTTT.

A word on this clone: TCRdb records a much larger clone's protein for this DNA, with a difference at residue 12 that likely arises from a read error; the protein given is the translation of the DNA. The chain employs TRDV2 and TRDJ3; TRDD3 aligns across 7 bases. As TCRdb names no J gene, one was assigned here on the basis of a DNA match to germline. Trimming took 4 bases from V and 0 from J; bases not matched to a gene: 20. CDR1 GEAIGNYY and CDR2 EKD come from the germline V gene. This CDR3 is 22 amino acids long. The CDR3 DNA sequence: TGTGCCTGTGATTCACCCACCGGAATGGGGGAATGTAGCTCCTGGGACACCCGACAGATGTTTTTC. Translated: CACDSPTGMGECSSWDTRQMFF.

This clone turned up a few times. Only one base separates this from a far larger clonotype, so it likely reflects a read error. Other DNA sequences in the sample encode the same CDR3. The genes are TRDV1 and TRDJ1; 10 nucleotides line up with TRDD3. TCRdb leaves out the J gene; it was filled in here by matching the DNA to germline. This CDR3 is built from 15 residues. Looked up from germline, CDR1 is TSWWSYY and CDR2 is QGS. V shed 2 bases and J 5 bases; nucleotides not matched to a gene: 5. DNA for the CDR3: TGTGCTCTTGGGGAAACGGGGGGATACGATGATAAACTCATCTTT. Its translation is CALGETGGYDDKLIF.

This clone appeared many times. TCRdb's protein for this DNA is that of a much larger clone and differs from the translation at residue 13, likely a read error; the protein shown is the DNA translation. The CDR3 DNA sequence: TGTGCCTGTGACACCCTGTACACTGGGGGATCTTACCTCGGTAAACTCATCTTT. This gives the protein CACDTLYTGGSYLGKLIF. This chain joins TRDV2 and TRDJ1; TRDD3 matches at 10 bases. Unmatched junction bases numbered 16, after V lost 0 bases and J lost 7 bases. The germline gives CDR1 GEAIGNYY, CDR2 EKD. This CDR3 comprises 18 residues.

On this clone: A read error is likely here: a far larger clone is one base away. Other DNA variants within this sample encode the same CDR3. J is TRDJ1 and V is TRDV2, with 8 bases that match TRDD3. CDR1 and CDR2 (germline): GEAIGNYY, EKD. Trimming cost V 3 bases and J 5 bases; bases outside gene matches: 13. The CDR3 extends over 16 amino acids. The CDR3 DNA sequence: TGTGCCTGTGACCCCCTGGGGGACACGTACATTGATAAACTCATCTTT. Translating gives CACDPLGDTYIDKLIF.

For this clone: A read error likely explains this, since a far larger clone differs by one base. The DNA is omitted, as the CDR3 cannot be located on it reliably, and the CDR3 follows TCRdb's listing. No call exists for the J gene, whereas the V gene is TRDV2; the DNA was not compared with TRDD3, the D call given in the table. Germline V gives CDR1 GEAIGNYY, CDR2 EKD. Including both end residues, the CDR3 is 15 amino acids long. The CDR3 sequence: CACDLWGIRTDKLIF.

With respect to this clone: The protein given by TCRdb reflects a much larger clone and differs at residue 4 from this DNA's translation, likely from a read error; the protein shown is the DNA's translation. The rearrangement uses TRDV2 and TRDJ2; 10 bases match TRDD3. Matching the DNA to germline supplied the J gene, which TCRdb does not give. CDR1 is GEAIGNYY and CDR2 is EKD in the germline V gene. V shed 6 bases and J 5 bases; nucleotides not matched to a gene: 5. There are 14 residues in the CDR3. This CDR3 is CACNPLGDTAQLFF. The CDR3 bases are TGTGCCTGTAATCCACTGGGGGATACAGCACAACTCTTCTTT.

This clone was seen a handful of times. The protein that TCRdb holds for this DNA derives from a much larger clone and differs from the translated DNA at residue 19, which likely indicates a read error; the protein shown here is translated from the DNA. The chain employs TRDV1 and TRDJ1, with 13 bases lining up with TRDD3. TCRdb offers no J gene call, so here the DNA was matched to germline to obtain one. This CDR3 spans 25 amino acids. Germline lookup yields CDR1 TSWWSYY and CDR2 QGS. J was trimmed by 0 bases and V by 0 bases; bases with no gene match: 25. The CDR3 spells CALGELSPTPFYWGIRVPHTDKLIF. The CDR3 DNA reads as TGTGCTCTTGGGGAACTATCCCCAACGCCTTTTTACTGGGGGATACGAGTACCTCACACCGATAAACTCATCTTT.

There are many counts of this clone. The translation of this DNA and the TCRdb protein of a much larger clone differ at residue 3, probably owing to a read error; the protein shown here is translated from the DNA. The chain has TRDV2 and TRDJ1, with D perhaps matching TRDD3 (6 bases). This CDR3 spans 18 amino acids. Germline assignment: CDR1 GEAIGNYY and CDR2 EKD. DNA for the CDR3: TGTGCCCGTGACACCGTTTACCGTGGGGGGAGAGACACCGATAAACTCATCTTT. Encoded protein: CARDTVYRGGRDTDKLIF.

This clone was observed a few times. TCRdb attributes to this sequence the protein of a much larger clone, which differs from the DNA translation at residue 15; a read error is likely, and the protein displayed is translated from the DNA. The chain combines TRDV2 with TRDJ3; TRDD3 aligns across 9 bases. Assignment of the J gene here rests on matching the DNA to germline, because TCRdb gives none. This CDR3 has 22 amino acids. From germline, CDR1 is GEAIGNYY and CDR2 EKD. The J segment lost 5 bases and the V segment lost 0 bases, leaving 19 bases of the junction unmatched. CDR3 DNA: TGTGCCTGTGACACCGTTACGATAGGGGATACGCAAGGGTCCCGGGACACCCGACAGATGTTTTTC. This sequence encodes CACDTVTIGDTQGSRDTRQMFF.